Sequencing of this TCR beta chain was carried out in a study of blood T cell repertoires in COVID-19. Study context: COVID-19 samples, acute and convalescent, were from the United States, Italy and Spain.

V was trimmed by 1 base and J by 5 bases, leaving 11 bases between them. This CDR3 has 15 amino acids. CDR1 and CDR2 from the germline V gene are SEHNR and FQNEAQ (reference sequence). The authors' processing: Using reference gene primer amplification, nucleated cell counts were estimated. The protocol was immunoSEQ multiplex PCR, while the TCRdb copy is restricted to in-frame clones and leaves out a portion. That table supplies the V and J calls and clone size; D and trimming were determined from the DNA. Of over 200,000 clones in the sample, 87% were seen once. The gene calls are TRBV7-9 and TRBJ1-4, with a tentative D call TRBD1 (5 bases). The sequence came from a man aged 35 to 55 with active or convalescent COVID-19. The sample was peripheral blood. The CDR3 region is CASSLGQGVNEKLFF. The CDR3 region has the DNA TGTGCCAGCAGCTTAGGGCAGGGCGTGAATGAAAAACTGTTTTTT.